This is a list of T cell receptor beta chains from one sample in a study of shared clonotypes between healthy human individuals. Profiled with immunoSEQ multiplex PCR; TCRdb holds only in-frame clones, not every one. Among over a million clones, under 99% were seen once, and the ten largest hold roughly 0.45%. Sequencing was carried out using naive CD4+ T cells sorted from blood. These receptors were obtained from a man between 25 and 39 years old in good health. The CDR3 runs from the conserved cysteine through the conserved F or W. The D gene is left open where the match is weak. Rows give clone size only sometimes, using once, few, many, or a class for an expanded clone.

J gene,D gene,V gene,clone size,CDR3 DNA,CDR3 protein
TRBJ2-2,-,TRBV28,-,TGTGCCAGCAGTTTACCGTTCCGGCTTTCGGGGACCGGGGAGCTGTTTTTT,CASSLPFRLSGTGELFF
TRBJ2-1,TRBD2,TRBV18,-,TGTGCCAGCTCACTACTCGGACTAGCGGGAGGGCCCACCTACAATGAGCAGTTCTTC,CASSLLGLAGGPTYNEQFF
TRBJ2-7,-,TRBV5-4,-,TGTGCCAGCAGCTTGGCCTCTAGCAGCTACGAGCAGTACTTC,CASSLASSSYEQYF
TRBJ2-3,TRBD2,TRBV4-3,-,TGCGCCAGCAGCCCCGGGACTAGCGCGAGCACAGATACGCAGTATTTT,CASSPGTSASTDTQYF
TRBJ2-7,-,TRBV2,-,TGTGCCAGCAGTCCCAGCCGGGACACCCGGGGTGTCTACGAGCAGTACTTC,CASSPSRDTRGVYEQYF
TRBJ2-6,-,TRBV5-1,-,TGCGCCAGCAGCCCCCAGACAGGTATCGGGGCCAACGTCCTGACTTTC,CASSPQTGIGANVLTF
TRBJ2-5,TRBD1,TRBV5-4,-,TGTGCCAGCAGCTTGGGGACAGGGGTACAAGAGACCCAGTACTTC,CASSLGTGVQETQYF
TRBJ2-7,-,TRBV11-2,-,TGTGCCAGCAGCTTAGTAGCGGTCGAGCAGTACTTC,CASSLVAVEQYF
TRBJ2-7,TRBD1,TRBV7-6,-,TGTGCCAGCAGCTTCCACCCGGGACAGGGTTCGGCAGGGGTCTACGAGCAGTACTTC,CASSFHPGQGSAGVYEQYF
TRBJ2-3,-,TRBV4-3,once,TGCGCCAGCAGCCAAGATCCATCTTCAGGGGTTGATACGCAGTATTTT,CASSQDPSSGVDTQYF
TRBJ1-5,TRBD1,TRBV28,-,TGTGCCAGCAGTTTTTATACGTCTAGGGGACAGCATCAGCCCCAGCATTTT,CASSFYTSRGQHQPQHF
TRBJ2-6,TRBD1,TRBV14,-,TGTGCCAGCAGCCCCAGATTTGGACAGGGATCCGGGGCCAACGTCCTGACTTTC,CASSPRFGQGSGANVLTF
TRBJ1-5,-,TRBV21-1,-,TGTGCCAGCAGCCCCGGAGGCACAGGGGTTCAGCCCCAGCATTTT,CASSPGGTGVQPQHF
TRBJ2-2,TRBD1,TRBV7-3,-,TGTGCCAGCAGCTCTTGGACAGGGGGAGGCACCGGGGAGCTGTTTTTT,CASSSWTGGGTGELFF
TRBJ2-1,-,TRBV7-6,-,TGTGCCAGCAGCTTACAAAAGAGCTCCTACAATGAGCAGTTCTTC,CASSLQKSSYNEQFF
TRBJ2-7,TRBD1,TRBV18,-,TGTGCCAGCTCCAACCGGGGACAGGGTATCTACGAGCAGTACTTC,CASSNRGQGIYEQYF
TRBJ2-4,TRBD1,TRBV7-3,-,TGTGCCAGCAGCTTAACCGGGACAGGGCTAGCCAAAAACATTCAGTACTTC,CASSLTGTGLAKNIQYF
TRBJ2-3,TRBD2,TRBV27,-,TGTGCCAGCAGTACTAGCGGGAGGGCCGAGGGAGATACGCAGTATTTT,CASSTSGRAEGDTQYF
TRBJ2-1,-,TRBV6-5,-,TGTGCCAGCAGTTACGAAGTCGGGATGGCAAATGAGCAGTTCTTC,CASSYEVGMANEQFF
TRBJ2-7,-,TRBV28,-,TGTGCCAGCAGTTTCTCCCGCAGGTTCGGGGGGCAGTACTTC,CASSFSRRFGGQYF
TRBJ2-2,-,TRBV28,-,TGTGCCAGCAGTTCTTACCCCCGGGAGCTGTTTTTT,CASSSYPRELFF
TRBJ2-4,TRBD1,TRBV28,once,TGTGCCAGCAGGCTGACGGACAGGGGAGCCAAAAACATTCAGTACTTC,CASRLTDRGAKNIQYF
TRBJ2-7,-,TRBV12-2,-,TGTGCAAGTCGCTTACGGTGGAACGACAGATCCTACGAGCAGTACTTC,CASRLRWNDRSYEQYF
TRBJ2-4,TRBD1,TRBV10-1,once,TGCGCCAGCAGTGATGGGCAGGGGGCTTTTCAGTACTTC,CASSDGQGAFQYF
TRBJ2-6,TRBD1,TRBV25-1,-,TGTGCCAGCAGTGAATGGACCACAGGGGCTGGGGCCAACGTCCTGACTTTC,CASSEWTTGAGANVLTF
TRBJ2-2,-,TRBV9,-,TGTGCCAGCAGCGTAGTGCTAGGAACCGGGGAGCTGTTTTTT,CASSVVLGTGELFF
TRBJ1-5,-,TRBV18,-,TGTGCCAGCTCACCGCTACAGGGCCATGGTCAGCCCCAGCATTTT,CASSPLQGHGQPQHF
TRBJ2-3,-,TRBV7-9,-,TGTGCCAGCAGCCCTGGGCCCAACACAGATACGCAGTATTTT,CASSPGPNTDTQYF
TRBJ1-4,TRBD1,TRBV18,-,TGTGCCAGCTCACCGTTACAGGGGAAGAATGAAAAACTGTTTTTT,CASSPLQGKNEKLFF
TRBJ2-7,TRBD2,TRBV6-5,-,TGTGCCAGCGCCCGTTTAGCGGGAGTCTACGAGCAGTACTTC,CASARLAGVYEQYF
TRBJ2-3,TRBD2,TRBV11-2,-,TGTGCCAGCAGCTTATACCGCGGGAGGGGCGATACGCAGTATTTT,CASSLYRGRGDTQYF
TRBJ2-5,TRBD1,TRBV7-6,-,TGTGCCAGCAGCTTAGGACAGGGAGAGACCCAGTACTTC,CASSLGQGETQYF
TRBJ2-5,-,TRBV10-2,-,TGCGCCAGCAAACCGGGACTCCAACAAGAGACCCAGTACTTC,CASKPGLQQETQYF
TRBJ1-2,-,TRBV10-2,-,TGCGCCAGCAGTGACAGCAGCTATGGCTACACCTTC,CASSDSSYGYTF
TRBJ1-2,-,TRBV28,-,TGTGCCAGCAGTCTTACTAACTATGGCTACACCTTC,CASSLTNYGYTF
TRBJ2-3,-,TRBV19,-,TGTGCCAGTAGTCCGGGATCCGTCACAGATACGCAGTATTTT,CASSPGSVTDTQYF
TRBJ1-2,TRBD1,TRBV29-1,-,TGCAGCGTTGAGGACAGGGAAAGGTATGGCTACACCTTC,CSVEDRERYGYTF
TRBJ1-5,-,TRBV4-3,-,TGCGCCAGCAGCCAAACCGTAGGGGTTCCCAATCAGCCCCAGCATTTT,CASSQTVGVPNQPQHF
TRBJ2-1,-,TRBV29-1,-,TGCAGCGTTGAAGGAAGCGGACGAAACTCCTACAATGAGCAGTTCTTC,CSVEGSGRNSYNEQFF
TRBJ2-3,-,TRBV28,-,TGTGCCAGCAGTTTACTCAGGACGGGGGCCCGCACAGATACGCAGTATTTT,CASSLLRTGARTDTQYF
TRBJ2-5,-,TRBV5-1,-,TGCGCCAGCAGCCTGAGGTGGGGGGAGACCCAGTACTTC,CASSLRWGETQYF
TRBJ2-2,TRBD1,TRBV6-1,once,TGTGCCAGCAGACAACAGGGGACCGGGGAGCTGTTTTTT,CASRQQGTGELFF